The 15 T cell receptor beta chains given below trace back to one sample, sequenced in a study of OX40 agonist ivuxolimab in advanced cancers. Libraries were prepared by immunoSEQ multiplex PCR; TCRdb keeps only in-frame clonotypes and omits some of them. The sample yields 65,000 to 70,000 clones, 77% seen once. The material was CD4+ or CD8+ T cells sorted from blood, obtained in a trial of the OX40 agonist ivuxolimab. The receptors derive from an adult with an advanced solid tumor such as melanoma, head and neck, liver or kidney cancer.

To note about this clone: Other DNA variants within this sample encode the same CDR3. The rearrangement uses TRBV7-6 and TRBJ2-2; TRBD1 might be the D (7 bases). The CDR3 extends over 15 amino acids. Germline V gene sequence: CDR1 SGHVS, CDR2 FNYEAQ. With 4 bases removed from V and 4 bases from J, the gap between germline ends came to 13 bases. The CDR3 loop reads CASSSRQGGTGELFF. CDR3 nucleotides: TGTGCCAGCAGCTCCAGACAGGGAGGCACCGGGGAGCTGTTTTTT. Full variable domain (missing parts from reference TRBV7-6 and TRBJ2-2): GAGVSQSPRYKVTKRGQDVALRCDPISGHVSLYWYRQALGQGPEFLTYFNYEAQQDKSGLPNDRFSAERPEGSISTLTIQRTEQRDSAMYRCASSSRQGGTGELFFGEGSRLTVL.

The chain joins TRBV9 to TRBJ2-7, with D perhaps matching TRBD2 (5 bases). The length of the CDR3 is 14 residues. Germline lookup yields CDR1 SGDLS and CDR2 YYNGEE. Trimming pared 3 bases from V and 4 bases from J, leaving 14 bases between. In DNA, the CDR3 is TGTGCCAGCAGCGCACTAGGTGGCCCGTACGAGCAGTACTTC. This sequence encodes CASSALGGPYEQYF.

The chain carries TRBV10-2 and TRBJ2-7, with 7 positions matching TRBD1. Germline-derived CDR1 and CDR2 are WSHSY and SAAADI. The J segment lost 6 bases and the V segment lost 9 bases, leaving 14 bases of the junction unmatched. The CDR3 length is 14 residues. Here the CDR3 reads CASSRETGFGEQYF. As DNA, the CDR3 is TGCGCCAGTAGTAGGGAGACAGGGTTTGGCGAGCAGTACTTC.

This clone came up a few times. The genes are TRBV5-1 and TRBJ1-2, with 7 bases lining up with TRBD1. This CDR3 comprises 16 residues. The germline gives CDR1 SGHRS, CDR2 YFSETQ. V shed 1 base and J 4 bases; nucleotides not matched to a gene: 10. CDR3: CASSLTTGTDSYGYTF. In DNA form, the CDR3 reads TGCGCCAGCAGCTTGACAACCGGGACAGACTCCTATGGCTACACCTTC.

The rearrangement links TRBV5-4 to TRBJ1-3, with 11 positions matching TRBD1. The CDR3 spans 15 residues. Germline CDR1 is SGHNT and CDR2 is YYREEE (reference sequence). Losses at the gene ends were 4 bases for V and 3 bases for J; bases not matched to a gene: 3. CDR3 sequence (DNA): TGTGCCAGCAGCCGGGGACAGGGGGATGGAAACACCATATATTTT. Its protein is CASSRGQGDGNTIYF.

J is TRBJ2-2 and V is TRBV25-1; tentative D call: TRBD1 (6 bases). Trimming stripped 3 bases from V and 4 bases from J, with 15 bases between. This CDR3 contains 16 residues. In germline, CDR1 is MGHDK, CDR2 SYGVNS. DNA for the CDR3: TGTGCCAGCAGTGAGGACAGTTGGACGCCCACCGGGGAGCTGTTTTTT. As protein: CASSEDSWTPTGELFF.

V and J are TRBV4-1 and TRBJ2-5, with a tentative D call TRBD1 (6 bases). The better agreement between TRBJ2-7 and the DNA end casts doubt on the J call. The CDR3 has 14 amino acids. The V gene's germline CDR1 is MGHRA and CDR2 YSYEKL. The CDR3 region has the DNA TGCGCCAGCAGCCAAGCGGGACAAGCCTACGAGCAGTACTTC. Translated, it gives CASSQAGQAYEQYF.

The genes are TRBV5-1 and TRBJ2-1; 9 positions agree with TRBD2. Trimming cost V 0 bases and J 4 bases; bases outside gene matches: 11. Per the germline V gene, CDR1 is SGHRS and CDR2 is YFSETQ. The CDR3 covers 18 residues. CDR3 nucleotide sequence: TGCGCCAGCAGCTTGGGGACCCCAGCGGGAGGCCCTTACAATGAGCAGTTCTTC. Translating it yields CASSLGTPAGGPYNEQFF. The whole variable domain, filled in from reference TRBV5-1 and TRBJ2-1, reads KAGVTQTPRYLIKTRGQQVTLSCSPISGHRSVSWYQQTPGQGLQFLFEYFSETQRNKGNFPGRFSGRQFSNSRSEMNVSTLELGDSALYLCASSLGTPAGGPYNEQFFGPGTRLTVL.

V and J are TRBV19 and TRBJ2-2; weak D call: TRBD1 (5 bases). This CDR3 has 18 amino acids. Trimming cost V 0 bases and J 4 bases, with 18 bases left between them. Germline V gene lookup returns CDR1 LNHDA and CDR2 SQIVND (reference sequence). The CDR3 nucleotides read TGTGCCAGTAGTATAGAACCAGGGAAAAGGTCGACCACCGGGGAGCTGTTTTTT. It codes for CASSIEPGKRSTTGELFF.

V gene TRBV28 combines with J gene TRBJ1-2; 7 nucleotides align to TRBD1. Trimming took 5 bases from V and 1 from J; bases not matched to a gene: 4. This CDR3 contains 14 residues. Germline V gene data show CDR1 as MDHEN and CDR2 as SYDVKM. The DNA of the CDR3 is TGTGCCAGCAGTCCAGACAGGGATAACTATGGCTACACCTTC. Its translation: CASSPDRDNYGYTF.

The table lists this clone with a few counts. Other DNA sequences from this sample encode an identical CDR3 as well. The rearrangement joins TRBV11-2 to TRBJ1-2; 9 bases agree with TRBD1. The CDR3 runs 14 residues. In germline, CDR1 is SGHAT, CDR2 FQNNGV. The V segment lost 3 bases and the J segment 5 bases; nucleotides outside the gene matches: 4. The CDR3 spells CASSFAGQGYGYTF. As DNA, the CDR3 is TGTGCCAGCAGCTTCGCGGGACAGGGATATGGCTACACCTTC.

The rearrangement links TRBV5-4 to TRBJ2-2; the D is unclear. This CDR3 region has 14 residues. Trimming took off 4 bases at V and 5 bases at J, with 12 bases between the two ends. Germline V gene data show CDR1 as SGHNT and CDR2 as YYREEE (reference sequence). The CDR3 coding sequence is TGTGCCAGCAGCCCCCACCCCGAAACCGGGGAGCTGTTTTTT. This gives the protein CASSPHPETGELFF.

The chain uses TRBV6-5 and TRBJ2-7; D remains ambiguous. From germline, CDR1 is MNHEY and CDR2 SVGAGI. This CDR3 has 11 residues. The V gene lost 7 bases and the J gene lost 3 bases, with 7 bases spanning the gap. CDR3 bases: TGTGCCAGCAAAAACAGCTACGAGCAGTACTTC. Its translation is CASKNSYEQYF.

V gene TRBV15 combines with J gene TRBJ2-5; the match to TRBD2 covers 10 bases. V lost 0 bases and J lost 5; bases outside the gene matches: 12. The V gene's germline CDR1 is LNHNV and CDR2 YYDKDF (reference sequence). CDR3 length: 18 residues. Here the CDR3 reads CATSRESILAGYGETQYF. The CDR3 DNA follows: TGTGCCACCAGCAGAGAAAGCATACTAGCGGGATACGGCGAGACCCAGTACTTC. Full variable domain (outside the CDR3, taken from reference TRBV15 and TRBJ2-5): DAMVIQNPRYQVTQFGKPVTLSCSQTLNHNVMYWYQQKSSQAPKLLFHYYDKDFNNEADTPDNFQSRRPNTSFCFLDIRSPGLGDTAMYLCATSRESILAGYGETQYFGPGTRLLVL.

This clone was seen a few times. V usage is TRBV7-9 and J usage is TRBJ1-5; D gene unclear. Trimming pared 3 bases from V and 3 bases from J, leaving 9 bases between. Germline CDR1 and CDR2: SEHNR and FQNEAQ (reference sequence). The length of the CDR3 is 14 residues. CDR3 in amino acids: CASSLEGANQPQHF. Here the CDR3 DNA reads TGTGCCAGCAGCTTGGAGGGCGCCAATCAGCCCCAGCATTTT.